The 10 T cell receptor beta chains given below trace back to one sample, sequenced in a study of CD8+ T cells in alopecia areata. Treatment specified: oral pan-JAK inhibitor, 5-10 mg twice daily. Reverse transcription of extracted RNA yielded cDNA, which provided the sequencing template. Assay: immunoSEQ multiplex PCR; the TCRdb copy retains only in-frame clones and omits some. The table includes about 110,000 clones, 50% to 75% detected once. This material consisted of CD8+ T cells sorted from blood, taken at week 24, from a patient treated with tofacitinib. The receptors stem from a human donor with alopecia areata.

This sequence joins TRBV30 and TRBJ1-5; D gene uncertain. V was clipped by 0 bases and J by 3 bases, with 12 bases between them. From germline, CDR1 is GTSNPN and CDR2 SVGIG (reference sequence). There are 15 residues in the CDR3. This chain's CDR3 is CAWSVGQHDNQPQHF. CDR3 bases: TGTGCCTGGAGTGTCGGGCAGCATGACAATCAGCCCCAGCATTTT.

CDR3 DNA: TGTGCCAGCGGAATCTGGGACGAATATCAGGAGCAGTACTTC. It is translated as CASGIWDEYQEQYF. This chain uses TRBV13 with TRBJ2-7; D possibly matches TRBD1 or TRBD2 (5 bases each). CDR1 is PRHDT and CDR2 is FYEKMQ in the germline V gene (reference sequence). CDR3 length equals 14 residues. V was trimmed by 8 bases and J by 7 bases, leaving 21 bases between them.

The chain combines TRBV4-1 with TRBJ2-2; 10 nucleotides align to TRBD2. V lost 2 bases, J lost 5 bases, and 11 bases stayed unmatched. CDR1 and CDR2 from the germline V gene are MGHRA and YSYEKL. This CDR3 contains 18 residues. CDR3 residues: CASSQWTSGYPSTGELFF. CDR3 sequence (DNA): TGCGCCAGCAGCCAATGGACTAGCGGCTATCCAAGTACCGGGGAGCTGTTTTTT.

The chain uses TRBV10-3 and TRBJ1-1, with D tentatively TRBD1 (5 bases). The germline V and J ends were trimmed by 6 bases and 1 base, with 9 bases remaining between them. The CDR3 extends over 13 amino acids. Germline lookup yields CDR1 ENHRY and CDR2 SYGVKD. The CDR3 sequence is CAIRAGANTEAFF. CDR3 bases: TGTGCCATCAGAGCCGGGGCGAACACTGAAGCTTTCTTT.

This clone was found once. The chain uses TRBV27 and TRBJ2-1; a weak D match, TRBD2 (6 bases). Germline V gene data show CDR1 as MNHEY and CDR2 as SMNVEV (reference sequence). Between the trimmed V and J ends, which lost 2 bases and 4 bases, there was a span of 15 bases. CDR3 length equals 16 residues. The CDR3 reads CASSLSPGLPYNEQFF. DNA of the CDR3: TGTGCCAGCAGTTTAAGCCCGGGACTTCCTTACAATGAGCAGTTCTTC.

V usage is TRBV13 and J usage is TRBJ2-1; 9 bases agree with TRBD2. V shed 5 bases and J 10 bases; nucleotides not matched to a gene: 6. The CDR3 runs 13 residues. Germline assignment: CDR1 PRHDT and CDR2 FYEKMQ (reference sequence). The CDR3 spells CASSLGRGGEQFF. As DNA, the CDR3 is TGTGCCAGCAGCCTTGGGCGGGGGGGCGAGCAGTTCTTC.

The chain uses TRBV4-1 and TRBJ2-5; weak D call: TRBD1 (5 bases). Trimming pared 4 bases from V and 3 bases from J, leaving 9 bases between. CDR1 is MGHRA and CDR2 is YSYEKL in the germline V gene. The CDR3 is 13 amino acids. In DNA, the CDR3 is TGCGCCAGCAGCCCGGACACCGAAGAGACCCAGTACTTC. It specifies CASSPDTEETQYF.

V usage is TRBV15 and J usage is TRBJ2-5, with D unresolved. Trimming stripped 4 bases from V and 3 bases from J, with 15 bases between. The germline CDR1 and CDR2 sequences are LNHNV and YYDKDF (reference sequence). CDR3 length: 15 amino acids. CDR3 residues: CATSTPEENKETQYF. CDR3 DNA: TGTGCCACCAGCACTCCGGAAGAGAATAAAGAGACCCAGTACTTC.

This sequence joins TRBV29-1 and TRBJ1-2; TRBD1 is a possible D gene (6 bases). Between the trimmed V and J ends, which lost 0 bases and 0 bases, there was a span of 20 bases. Germline V lookup: CDR1 SQVTM, CDR2 ANQGSEA. CDR3 length: 18 residues. CDR3 sequence (DNA): TGCAGCGTTGAAGATGGGATATCGGGGACACTGGCTAACTATGGCTACACCTTC. Its translation: CSVEDGISGTLANYGYTF.

J is TRBJ1-1 and V is TRBV30; the D is unclear. The germline V gene encodes CDR1 GTSNPN and CDR2 SVGIG (reference sequence). V was pared by 2 bases and J by 4 bases, with 8 bases between. This CDR3 is built from 12 residues. The CDR3 DNA reads TGTGCCTGGAGTCCAGCGGGCACTGAAGCTTTCTTT. Amino acids: CAWSPAGTEAFF.